These T cell receptor beta chains were read from a single sample in a study of siplizumab effects on memory and regulatory T cells. TCRdb's table, derived via immunoSEQ multiplex PCR, lists solely in-frame clones and lacks some. The data contain about 50,000 clones, 93% of them singletons. Sample: CD8+ T cells sorted from blood. These receptors were collected from a human donor in good health. CDR3s include the opening cysteine and the closing phenylalanine or tryptophan.

>TRBV10-3|TRBJ1-1|12
CAISEGRTEAFF
>TRBV6-5|TRBJ2-2|15
CASSYYTGSSGELFF
>TRBV5-4|TRBJ2-7|14
CASSVWDSIYEQYF
>TRBV27|TRBJ2-1|11
CASSGAHEQFF
>TRBV28|TRBJ2-7|15
CASSPWETGTYEQYF
>TRBV18|TRBJ1-1|15
CASSPGQVMNTEAFF
>TRBV2|TRBJ2-1|16
CASRRDRDRGRGEQFF
>TRBV7-6|TRBJ2-7|15
CASSSEREVVNEQYF
>TRBV7-9|TRBJ2-7|16
CASSPHRGRTAYEQYF
>TRBV27|-|14
CASNDGGADYEQYF
>TRBV7-3|TRBJ2-1|14
CASSLKGGHNEQFF
>TRBV10-3|TRBJ2-1|12
CAISWTSGEQFF
>TRBV28|TRBJ2-7|12
CASSLWGHEQYF
>TRBV4-1|TRBJ2-5|13
CASSQDGQETQYF
>TRBV9|TRBJ2-1|17
CASSVAVGGTSYNEQFF
>TRBV11-2|TRBJ1-1|16
CASSNRFRGPETEAFF
>TRBV27|TRBJ1-2|14
CASSLSTGIYGYTF
>TRBV27|TRBJ1-2|13
CASTGQGYYGYTF
>TRBV7-8|TRBJ2-3|20
CASSLPLEGGSSGSTDTQYF
>TRBV7-3|TRBJ2-1|14
CASSPGTGRVEQFF
>TRBV5-1|TRBJ2-7|12
CASSPAVDEQYF
>TRBV5-5|TRBJ2-5|16
CASSLLFTEDQETQYF
>TRBV4-1|TRBJ1-3|18
CASSQGYYKRSSGNTIYF
>TRBV9|TRBJ1-4|13
CASSERTGAELFF
>TRBV28|TRBJ1-6|14
CASSLYRGNSPLHF
>TRBV6-1|TRBJ1-2|16
CASSDLKPGTPPGYTF